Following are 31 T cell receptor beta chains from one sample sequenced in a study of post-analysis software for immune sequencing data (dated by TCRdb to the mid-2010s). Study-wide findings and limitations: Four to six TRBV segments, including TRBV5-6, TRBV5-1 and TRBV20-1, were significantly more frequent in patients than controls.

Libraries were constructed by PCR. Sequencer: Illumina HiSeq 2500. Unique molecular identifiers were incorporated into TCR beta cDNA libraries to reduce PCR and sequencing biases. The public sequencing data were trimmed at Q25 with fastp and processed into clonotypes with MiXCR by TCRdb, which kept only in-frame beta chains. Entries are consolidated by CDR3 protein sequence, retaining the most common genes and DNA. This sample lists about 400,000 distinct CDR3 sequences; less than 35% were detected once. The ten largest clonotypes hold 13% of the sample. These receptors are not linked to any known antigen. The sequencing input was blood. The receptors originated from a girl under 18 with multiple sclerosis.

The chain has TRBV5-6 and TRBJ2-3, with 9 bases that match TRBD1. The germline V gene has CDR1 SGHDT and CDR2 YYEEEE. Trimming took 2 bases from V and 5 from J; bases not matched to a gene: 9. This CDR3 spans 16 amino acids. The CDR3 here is CASSFPGAGQGDTQYF. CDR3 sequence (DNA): TGTGCCAGCAGCTTCCCCGGCGCGGGACAGGGAGATACGCAGTATTTT.

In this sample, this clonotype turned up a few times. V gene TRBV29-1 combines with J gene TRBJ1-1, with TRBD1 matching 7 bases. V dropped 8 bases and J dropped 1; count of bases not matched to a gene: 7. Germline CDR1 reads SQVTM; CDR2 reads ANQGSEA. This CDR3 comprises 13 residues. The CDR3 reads CSSRTGSNTEAFF. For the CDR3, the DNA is TGCAGCTCAAGGACAGGTTCGAACACTGAAGCTTTCTTT.

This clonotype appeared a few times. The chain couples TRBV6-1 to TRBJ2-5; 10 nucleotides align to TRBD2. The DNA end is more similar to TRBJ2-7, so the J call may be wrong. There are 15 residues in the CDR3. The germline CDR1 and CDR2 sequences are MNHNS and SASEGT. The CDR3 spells CASSERLAGVHEQYF. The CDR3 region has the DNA TGTGCCAGCAGTGAAAGGCTAGCGGGGGTCCACGAGCAGTACTTC.

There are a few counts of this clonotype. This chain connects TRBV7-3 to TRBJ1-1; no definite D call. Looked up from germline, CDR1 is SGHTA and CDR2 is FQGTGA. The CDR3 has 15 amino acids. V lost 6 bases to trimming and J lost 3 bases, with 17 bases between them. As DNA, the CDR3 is TGTGCCAGCAGGCCAACCGGGATGTTGGACACTGAAGCTTTCTTT. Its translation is CASRPTGMLDTEAFF.

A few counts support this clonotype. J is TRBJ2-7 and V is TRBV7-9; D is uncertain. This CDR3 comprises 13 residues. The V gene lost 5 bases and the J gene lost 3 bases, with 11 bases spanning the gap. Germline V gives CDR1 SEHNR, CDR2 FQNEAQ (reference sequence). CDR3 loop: CASSPADGYEQYF. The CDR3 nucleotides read TGTGCCAGCAGCCCGGCGGACGGCTACGAGCAGTACTTC.

CDR3 residues: CASSQTLAGAYNEQFF. The CDR3 DNA sequence: TGTGCCAGCAGCCAGACTCTAGCGGGGGCCTACAATGAGCAGTTCTTC. The chain uses TRBV3-1 and TRBJ2-1; 10 positions agree with TRBD2. This CDR3 contains 16 residues. V gave up 3 bases and J gave up 2 bases; unmatched junction bases: 4. Germline CDR1 reads LGHDT; CDR2 reads YNNKEL (reference sequence).

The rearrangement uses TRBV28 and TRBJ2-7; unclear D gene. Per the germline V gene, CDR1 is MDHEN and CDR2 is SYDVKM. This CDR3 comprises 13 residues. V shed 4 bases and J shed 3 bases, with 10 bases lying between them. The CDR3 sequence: CASSSDPSYEQYF. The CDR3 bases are TGTGCCAGCAGTTCAGACCCTAGCTACGAGCAGTACTTC.

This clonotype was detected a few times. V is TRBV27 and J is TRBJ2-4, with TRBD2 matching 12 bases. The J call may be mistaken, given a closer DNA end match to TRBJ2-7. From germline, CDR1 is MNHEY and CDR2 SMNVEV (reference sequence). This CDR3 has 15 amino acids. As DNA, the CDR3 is TGTGCCAGCAGTACCAAGACTAGCGGGGGCTACGAGCAGTACTTC. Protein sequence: CASSTKTSGGYEQYF.

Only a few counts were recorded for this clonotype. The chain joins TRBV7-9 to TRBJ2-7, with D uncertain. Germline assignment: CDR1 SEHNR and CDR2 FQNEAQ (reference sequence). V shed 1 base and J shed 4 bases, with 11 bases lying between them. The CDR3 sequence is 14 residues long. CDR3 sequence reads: CASSLGLDPYEQYF. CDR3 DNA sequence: TGTGCCAGCAGCTTAGGGCTAGACCCTTACGAGCAGTACTTC. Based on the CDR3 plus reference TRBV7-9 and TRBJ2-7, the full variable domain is DTGVSQNPRHKITKRGQNVTFRCDPISEHNRLYWYRQTLGQGPEFLTYFQNEAQLEKSRLLSDRFSAERPKGSFSTLEIQRTEQGDSAMYLCASSLGLDPYEQYFGPGTRLTVT.

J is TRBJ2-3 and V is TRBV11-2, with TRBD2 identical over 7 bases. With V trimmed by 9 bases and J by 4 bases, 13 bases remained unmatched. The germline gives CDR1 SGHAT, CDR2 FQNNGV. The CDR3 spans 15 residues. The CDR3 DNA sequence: TGTGCCAGTACCTGGGACCTGGGGGGGGCAGATACGCAGTATTTT. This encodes CASTWDLGGADTQYF.

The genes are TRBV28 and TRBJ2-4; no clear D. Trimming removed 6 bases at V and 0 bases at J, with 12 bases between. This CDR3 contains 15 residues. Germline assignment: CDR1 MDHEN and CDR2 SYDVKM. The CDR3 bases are TGTGCCAGCAGCCCAGAACAGTTAGCCAAAAACATTCAGTACTTC. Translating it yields CASSPEQLAKNIQYF.

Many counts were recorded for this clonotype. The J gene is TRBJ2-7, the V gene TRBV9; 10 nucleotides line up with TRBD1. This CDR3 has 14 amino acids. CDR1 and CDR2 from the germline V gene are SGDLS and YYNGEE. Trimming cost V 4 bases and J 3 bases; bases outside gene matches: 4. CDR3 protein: CASSPRTGGYEQYF. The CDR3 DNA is TGTGCCAGCAGCCCACGGACAGGGGGCTACGAGCAGTACTTC.

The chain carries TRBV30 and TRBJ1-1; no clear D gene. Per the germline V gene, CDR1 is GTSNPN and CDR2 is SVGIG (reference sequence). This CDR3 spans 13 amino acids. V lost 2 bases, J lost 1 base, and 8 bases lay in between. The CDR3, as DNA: TGTGCCTGGAGTAGGAGGGCGAACACTGAAGCTTTCTTT. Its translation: CAWSRRANTEAFF.

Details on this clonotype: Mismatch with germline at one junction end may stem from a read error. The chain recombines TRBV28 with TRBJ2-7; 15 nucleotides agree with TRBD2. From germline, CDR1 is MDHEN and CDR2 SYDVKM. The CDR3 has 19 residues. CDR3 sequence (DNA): TGTGACAGCAGTTCGACGGGGGGGACTAGCGGGGGGAGCGCCTACGAGCAGTACTTC. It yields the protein CDSSSTGGTSGGSAYEQYF.

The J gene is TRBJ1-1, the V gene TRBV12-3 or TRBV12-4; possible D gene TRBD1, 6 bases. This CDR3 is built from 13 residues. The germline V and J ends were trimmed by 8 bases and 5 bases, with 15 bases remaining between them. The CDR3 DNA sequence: TGTGCCAGCTCTCAGGGGAAAAGGACTGAAGCTTTCTTT. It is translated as CASSQGKRTEAFF.

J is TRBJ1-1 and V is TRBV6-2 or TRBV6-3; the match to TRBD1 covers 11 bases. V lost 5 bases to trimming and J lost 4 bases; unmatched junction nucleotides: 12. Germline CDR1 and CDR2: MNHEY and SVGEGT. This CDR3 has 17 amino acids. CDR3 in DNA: TGTGCCAGCAGTGGACAGGGGGCCACCACGTTGGGCACTGAAGCTTTCTTT. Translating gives CASSGQGATTLGTEAFF.

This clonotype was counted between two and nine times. The CDR3 reads CASSHATWTSTDTQYF. CDR3 nucleotide sequence: TGTGCCAGCAGCCACGCCACTTGGACGAGCACAGATACGCAGTATTTT. The chain couples TRBV11-2 to TRBJ2-3; D not certain. V lost 5 bases and J 0 bases, leaving 15 bases between the germline ends. Germline CDR1 and CDR2: SGHAT and FQNNGV. CDR3 length equals 16 residues.

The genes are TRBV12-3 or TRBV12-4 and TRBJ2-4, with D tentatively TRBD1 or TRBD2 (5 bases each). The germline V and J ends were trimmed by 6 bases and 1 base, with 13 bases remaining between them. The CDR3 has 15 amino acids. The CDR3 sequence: CASSYDRDAKNIQYF. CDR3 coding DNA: TGTGCCAGCAGCTACGACCGGGACGCCAAAAACATTCAGTACTTC.

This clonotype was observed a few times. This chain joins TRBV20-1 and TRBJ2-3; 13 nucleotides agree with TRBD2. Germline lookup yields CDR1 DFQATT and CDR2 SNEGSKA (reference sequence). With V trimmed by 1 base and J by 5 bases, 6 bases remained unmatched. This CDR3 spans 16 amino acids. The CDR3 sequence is CSARAATSGGKDTQYF. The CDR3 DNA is TGCAGTGCTAGAGCCGCGACTAGCGGGGGGAAAGATACGCAGTATTTT.

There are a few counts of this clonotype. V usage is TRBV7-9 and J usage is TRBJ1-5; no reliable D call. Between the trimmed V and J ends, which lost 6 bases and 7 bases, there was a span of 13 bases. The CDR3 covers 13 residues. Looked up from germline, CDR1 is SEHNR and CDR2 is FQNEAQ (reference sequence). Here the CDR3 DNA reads TGTGCCAGCAGTTTCCCGGTGGGCCAGCCCCAGCATTTT. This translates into CASSFPVGQPQHF.

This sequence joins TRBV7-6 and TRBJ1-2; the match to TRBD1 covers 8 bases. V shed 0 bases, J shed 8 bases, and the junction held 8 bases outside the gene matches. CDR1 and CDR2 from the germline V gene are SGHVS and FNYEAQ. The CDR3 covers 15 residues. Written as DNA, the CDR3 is TGTGCCAGCAGCTTAGCGACAGGGGCGCTGGAGGGCTACACCTTC. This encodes CASSLATGALEGYTF.

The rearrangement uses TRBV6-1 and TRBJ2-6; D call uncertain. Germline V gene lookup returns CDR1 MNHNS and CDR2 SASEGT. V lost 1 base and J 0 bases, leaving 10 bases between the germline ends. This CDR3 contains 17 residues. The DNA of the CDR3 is TGTGCCAGCAGTGAAGGTCCTAAAAACTCTGGGGCCAACGTCCTGACTTTC. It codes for CASSEGPKNSGANVLTF.

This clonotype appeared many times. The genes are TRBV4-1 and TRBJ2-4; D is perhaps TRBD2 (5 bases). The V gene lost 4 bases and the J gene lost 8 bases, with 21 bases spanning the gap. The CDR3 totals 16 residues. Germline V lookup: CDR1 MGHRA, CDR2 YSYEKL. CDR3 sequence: CASSPYGLRVGDIQYF. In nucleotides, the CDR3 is TGCGCCAGCAGCCCGTACGGACTGCGAGTCGGGGACATTCAGTACTTC.

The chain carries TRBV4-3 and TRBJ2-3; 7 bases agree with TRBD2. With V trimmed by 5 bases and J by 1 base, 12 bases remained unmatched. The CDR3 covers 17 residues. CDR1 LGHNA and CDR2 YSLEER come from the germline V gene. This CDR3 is CASSSGGSPDGTDTQYF. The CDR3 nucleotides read TGCGCCAGCAGCTCGGGGGGTTCTCCGGATGGCACAGATACGCAGTATTTT.

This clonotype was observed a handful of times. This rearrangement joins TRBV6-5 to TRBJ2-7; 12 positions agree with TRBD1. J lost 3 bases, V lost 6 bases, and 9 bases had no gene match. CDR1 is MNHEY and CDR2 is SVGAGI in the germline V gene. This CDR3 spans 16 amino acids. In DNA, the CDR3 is TGTGCCAGCAGACGACCGGGACAGGGGGCCAGCTACGAGCAGTACTTC. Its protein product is CASRRPGQGASYEQYF.

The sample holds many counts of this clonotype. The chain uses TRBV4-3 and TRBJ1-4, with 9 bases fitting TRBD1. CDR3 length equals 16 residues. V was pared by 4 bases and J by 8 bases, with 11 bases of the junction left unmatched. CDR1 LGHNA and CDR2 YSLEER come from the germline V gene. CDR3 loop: CASSPSSGTGNEKLFF. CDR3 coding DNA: TGCGCCAGCAGCCCCTCTTCCGGGACAGGGAACGAAAAACTGTTTTTT.

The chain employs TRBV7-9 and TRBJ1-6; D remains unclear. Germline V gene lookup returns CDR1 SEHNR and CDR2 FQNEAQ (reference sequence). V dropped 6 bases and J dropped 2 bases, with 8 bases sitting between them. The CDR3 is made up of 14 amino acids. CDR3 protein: CASSLPTYNSPLHF. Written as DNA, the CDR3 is TGTGCCAGCAGTCTGCCCACCTATAATTCACCCCTCCACTTT.

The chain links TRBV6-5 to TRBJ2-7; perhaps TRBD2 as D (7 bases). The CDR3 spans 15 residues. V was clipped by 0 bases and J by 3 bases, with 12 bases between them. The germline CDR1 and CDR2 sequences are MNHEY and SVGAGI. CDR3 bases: TGTGCCAGCAGTTACTCGGGGGGGACAAACTACGAGCAGTACTTC. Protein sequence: CASSYSGGTNYEQYF.

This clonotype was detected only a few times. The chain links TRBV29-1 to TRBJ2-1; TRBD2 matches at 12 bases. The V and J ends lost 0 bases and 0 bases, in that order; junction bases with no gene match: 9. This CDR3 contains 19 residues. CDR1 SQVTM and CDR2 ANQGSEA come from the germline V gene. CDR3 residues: CSVEDQLAGGPYSYNEQFF. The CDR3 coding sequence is TGCAGCGTTGAAGATCAACTAGCGGGGGGACCCTACTCCTACAATGAGCAGTTCTTC.

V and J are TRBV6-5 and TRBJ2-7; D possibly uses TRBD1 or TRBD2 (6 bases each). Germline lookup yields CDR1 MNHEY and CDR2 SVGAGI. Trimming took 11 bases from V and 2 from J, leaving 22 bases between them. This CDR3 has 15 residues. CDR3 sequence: CAVKQGGFGTYEQYF. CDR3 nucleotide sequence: TGTGCCGTCAAGCAAGGGGGGTTTGGGACCTACGAGCAGTACTTC.

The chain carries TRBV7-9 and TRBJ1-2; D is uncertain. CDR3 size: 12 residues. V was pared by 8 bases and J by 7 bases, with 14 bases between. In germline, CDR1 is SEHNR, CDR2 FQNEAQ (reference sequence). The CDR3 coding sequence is TGTGCCAGCGGATATCAGAATGCTGGCTACACCTTC. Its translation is CASGYQNAGYTF.